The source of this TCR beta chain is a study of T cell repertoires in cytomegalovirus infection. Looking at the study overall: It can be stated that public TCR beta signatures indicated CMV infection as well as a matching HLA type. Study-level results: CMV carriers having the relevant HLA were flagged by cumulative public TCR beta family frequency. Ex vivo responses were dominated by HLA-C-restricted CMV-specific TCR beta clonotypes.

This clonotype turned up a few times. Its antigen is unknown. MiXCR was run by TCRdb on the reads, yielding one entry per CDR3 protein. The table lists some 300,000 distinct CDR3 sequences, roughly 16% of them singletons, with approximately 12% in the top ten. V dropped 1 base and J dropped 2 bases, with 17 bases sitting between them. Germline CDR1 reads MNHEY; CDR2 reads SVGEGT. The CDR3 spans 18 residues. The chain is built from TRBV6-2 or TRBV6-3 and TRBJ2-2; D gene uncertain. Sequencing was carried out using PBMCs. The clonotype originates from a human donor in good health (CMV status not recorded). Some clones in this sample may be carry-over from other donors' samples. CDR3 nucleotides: TGTGCCAGCAGTTACTTCCTACCAGGAAGCGTTAACACCGGGGAGCTGTTTTTT. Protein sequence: CASSYFLPGSVNTGELFF.